One and the same sample provided the 11 T cell receptor beta chains below, sequenced in a study of blood T cell repertoires in COVID-19. Sequenced by immunoSEQ multiplex PCR; TCRdb stores in-frame clones only, minus some. The sample lists 450,000 to 500,000 clones, approximately 85% seen once, with under 4% in the top ten. Specimen: peripheral blood. The receptor source for this set is a human donor in a cohort sampled during active COVID-19.

This chain connects TRBV29-1 to TRBJ1-1, with 7 bases aligning to TRBD1. Germline V gives CDR1 SQVTM, CDR2 ANQGSEA. V lost 3 bases and J lost 7; bases outside the gene matches: 5. The CDR3 spans 12 residues. CDR3 in amino acids: CSVDLTGIEAFF. Written as DNA, the CDR3 is TGCAGCGTTGACCTGACAGGGATTGAAGCTTTCTTT.

The gene calls are TRBV7-8 and TRBJ1-2, with D unclear. This CDR3 region has 15 residues. Germline V gene sequence: CDR1 SGHVS, CDR2 FQNEAQ. V gave up 1 base and J gave up 3 bases, with 12 bases separating them. CDR3 region: CASSLDHRVDYGYTF. The CDR3 nucleotides read TGTGCCAGCAGCTTAGATCACAGAGTAGACTATGGCTACACCTTC.

The rearrangement uses TRBV6-6 and TRBJ1-2; D not resolved. V lost 7 bases and J 4 bases, leaving 13 bases between the germline ends. The germline gives CDR1 MNHNY, CDR2 SVGAGI (reference sequence). The CDR3 totals 13 residues. CDR3 protein: CASTQEDVYGYTF. Written as DNA, the CDR3 is TGTGCCAGCACCCAGGAGGACGTCTATGGCTACACCTTC.

This clone was observed a single time. The chain is built from TRBV9 and TRBJ1-5; no clear D. Deletions cut 4 bases from V and 5 bases from J, with 16 bases between. CDR1 and CDR2 from the germline V gene are SGDLS and YYNGEE. There are 15 residues in the CDR3. The CDR3 coding sequence is TGTGCCAGCAGCACCGGGCCTAGGAGGGATCAGCCCCAGCATTTT. This translates into CASSTGPRRDQPQHF.

This chain connects TRBV5-8 to TRBJ2-7; 9 positions match TRBD1. V shed 4 bases, J shed 6 bases, and the junction held 11 bases outside the gene matches. CDR1 is SGHTS and CDR2 is YDEGEE in the germline V gene. The CDR3 length is 15 residues. The CDR3 coding sequence is TGTGCCAGCAGCCTGGGGGGGACAGGGAAGTCCGAGCAGTACTTC. Translating gives CASSLGGTGKSEQYF.

The chain joins TRBV28 to TRBJ1-2; the D gene is possibly TRBD1 (6 bases). V was cut by 6 bases and J by 7 bases, with 15 bases left in between. Per the germline V gene, CDR1 is MDHEN and CDR2 is SYDVKM. CDR3 size: 13 residues. Here the CDR3 DNA reads TGTGCCAGCAGCCTCGCCATGGACAGTGGCTACACCTTC. Amino acids: CASSLAMDSGYTF.

This clone was seen a single time. The J gene is TRBJ2-7, the V gene TRBV28; TRBD1 aligns across 7 bases. Germline values: CDR1 MDHEN, CDR2 SYDVKM. This CDR3 has 14 amino acids. The junction had 12 bases not matched to a gene; V was cut back by 6 bases and J by 7 bases. The CDR3: CASSPATGAREQYF. The CDR3 DNA reads as TGTGCCAGCAGCCCGGCAACAGGGGCTCGAGAGCAGTACTTC. Based on the CDR3 plus reference TRBV28 and TRBJ2-7, the full variable domain is DVKVTQSSRYLVKRTGEKVFLECVQDMDHENMFWYRQDPGLGLRLIYFSYDVKMKEKGDIPEGYSVSREKKERFSLILESASTNQTSMYLCASSPATGAREQYFGPGTRLTVT.

J is TRBJ2-5 and V is TRBV30; 8 nucleotides match TRBD1. The CDR3 consists of 14 residues. The ends lost 4 bases at V and 2 bases at J; junction bases unmatched: 6. Germline V CDR1 and CDR2: GTSNPN, SVGIG (reference sequence). The CDR3 DNA follows: TGTGCCTGGAACCAGGGGGCGAGACAAGAGACCCAGTACTTC. It translates to CAWNQGARQETQYF.

The CDR3 DNA reads as TGTGCCAGCAGTGATACTAGCGGGGCCCGTTCCTACAATGAGCAGTTCTTC. Its translation is CASSDTSGARSYNEQFF. The chain combines TRBV6-4 with TRBJ2-1, with 10 bases fitting TRBD2. The CDR3 is 17 amino acids. J lost 1 base, V lost 3 bases, and 6 bases had no gene match. The germline gives CDR1 MRHNA, CDR2 SNTAGT.

The CDR3 nucleotides are TGTGCCAGCAGGGCCGGGACTTACTACGAGCAGTACTTC. Encoded protein: CASRAGTYYEQYF. The chain carries TRBV7-2 and TRBJ2-7; the D gene is possibly TRBD2 (6 bases). V was clipped by 6 bases and J by 3 bases, with 12 bases between them. Germline V gene lookup returns CDR1 SGHTA and CDR2 FQGNSA. The CDR3 sequence is 13 residues long.

The V gene is TRBV19, the J gene TRBJ2-1; 7 bases fit TRBD1. The CDR3 is 16 residues long. V gave up 5 bases and J gave up 0 bases; unmatched junction bases: 7. The germline gives CDR1 LNHDA, CDR2 SQIVND (reference sequence). The CDR3 coding sequence is TGTGCCAGTAGTCACGGGACAGAGAGCTCCTACAATGAGCAGTTCTTC. Translated: CASSHGTESSYNEQFF.